This T cell receptor beta chain appears in the sequencing data of a study of technical replicates of blood from a few donors. The CDR3 runs 14 residues. Trimming removed 10 bases from V and 0 bases from J, with 14 bases in between. CDR1 SEHNR and CDR2 FQNEAQ come from the germline V gene (reference sequence). Produced via immunoSEQ multiplex PCR; TCRdb's table is partial and in-frame only. The sample contains thousands of clones, 90% to 95% of which appear only once. The chain combines TRBV7-9 with TRBJ2-3; possible D gene TRBD2, 6 bases. The sequencing sample was made of PBMCs. This TCR was recovered from a human donor in good health. The CDR3 bases are TGTGCCATTCCCAGGGACTTGAGCACAGATACGCAGTATTTT. Its protein product is CAIPRDLSTDTQYF.